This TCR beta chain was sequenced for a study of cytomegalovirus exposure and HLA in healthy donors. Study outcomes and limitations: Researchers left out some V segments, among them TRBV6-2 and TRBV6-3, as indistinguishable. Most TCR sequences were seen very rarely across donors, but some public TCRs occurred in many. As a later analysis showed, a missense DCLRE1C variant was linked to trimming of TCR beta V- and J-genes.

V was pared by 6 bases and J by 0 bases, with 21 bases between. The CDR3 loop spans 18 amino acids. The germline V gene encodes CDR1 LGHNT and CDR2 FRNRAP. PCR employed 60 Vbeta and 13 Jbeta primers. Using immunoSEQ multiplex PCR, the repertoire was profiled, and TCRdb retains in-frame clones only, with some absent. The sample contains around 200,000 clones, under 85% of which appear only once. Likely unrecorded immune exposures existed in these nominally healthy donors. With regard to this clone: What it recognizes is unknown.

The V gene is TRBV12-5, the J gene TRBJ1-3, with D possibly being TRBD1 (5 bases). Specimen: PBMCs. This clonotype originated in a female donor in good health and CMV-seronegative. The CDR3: CASGGTPRQIFSGNTIYF. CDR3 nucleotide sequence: TGTGCTAGTGGAGGAACCCCCAGACAGATTTTCTCTGGAAACACCATATATTTT.